These T cell receptor beta chains were read from a single sample in a study of T cells in Graves' hyperthyroidism and ophthalmopathy. TCRdb recomputed calls from the multiplex PCR reads with MiXCR, one row per CDR3 protein. Among over 500,000 distinct CDR3 sequences listed, 14% were seen once. Sequenced sample: blood. Receptors originate from a woman between 40 and 55 years old with Graves' hyperthyroidism. Each CDR3 is given with its conserved first and last residue. A D gene is named only where the DNA matches it firmly. Expanded clones are given a class, and other clones once, few, many or no size at all.

>-|TRBV15|-|TRBJ1-4
CATSRKPPTNEKLFF
TGTGCCACCAGCAGGAAACCACCAACTAATGAAAAACTGTTTTTT
>-|TRBV9|-|TRBJ1-3
CASSVGEYSGNTIYF
TGTGCCAGCAGCGTAGGAGAGTACTCTGGAAACACCATATATTTT
>-|TRBV5-5|many|TRBJ2-5
CASSLDGEETQYF
TGTGCCAGCAGCTTGGACGGGGAAGAGACCCAGTACTTC
>-|TRBV19|-|TRBJ2-1
CASSIDRSGEQFF
TGTGCCAGTAGTATAGATCGTAGCGGTGAGCAGTTCTTC
>TRBD2|TRBV28|-|TRBJ2-3
CASSPRLRGGVGTQYF
TGTGCCAGCAGTCCCCGACTCCGCGGGGGGGTAGGTACGCAGTATTTT
>-|TRBV18|few|TRBJ1-5
CASSESWTDSNQPQHF
TGTGCCAGCTCAGAATCCTGGACAGATAGCAATCAGCCCCAGCATTTT
>-|TRBV5-1|many|TRBJ1-1
CASSVIPGTTNTEAFF
TGCGCCAGCAGCGTTATCCCCGGGACAACGAACACTGAAGCTTTCTTT
>-|TRBV3-1|many|TRBJ2-5
CASGGRQETQYF
TGTGCCAGCGGGGGACGGCAAGAGACCCAGTACTTC
>TRBD1|TRBV5-1|-|TRBJ1-2
CASSLGGQGDYGYTF
TGTGCCAGCAGCTTGGGCGGACAGGGAGACTATGGCTACACCTTC
>-|TRBV29-1|many|TRBJ1-1
CSVESRAVAFF
TGCAGCGTTGAATCGAGGGCAGTAGCTTTCTTT
>-|TRBV29-1|many|TRBJ2-3
CSVRALDLDTQYF
TGCAGCGTTCGGGCACTAGATCTAGATACGCAGTATTTT
>-|TRBV11-3|many|TRBJ2-2
CASSLGFGQTNTGELFF
TGTGCCAGCAGCTTAGGGTTCGGACAGACGAACACCGGGGAGCTGTTTTTT
>-|TRBV6-2/TRBV6-3|many|TRBJ1-2
CASSPNYGYTF
TGTGCCAGCAGTCCTAACTATGGCTACACCTTC
>TRBD2|TRBV7-3|few|TRBJ2-2
CASSLRQPGTSGRDRELFF
TGTGCCAGCAGCTTAAGACAGCCTGGGACTAGCGGGAGGGACCGGGAGCTGTTTTTT
>-|TRBV20-1|many|TRBJ2-7
CSANEGPFYEQYF
TGCAGTGCTAACGAGGGCCCGTTTTACGAGCAGTACTTC
>-|TRBV6-5|-|TRBJ2-6
CASSYLEGARGANVLTF
TGTGCCAGCAGTTACCTGGAGGGAGCGCGTGGGGCCAACGTCCTGACTTTC
>-|TRBV6-1|many|TRBJ2-1
CASSLTGTLNYNEQFF
TGTGCCAGCAGCCTCACCGGGACTCTTAACTACAATGAGCAGTTCTTC
>-|TRBV20-1|-|TRBJ1-6
CSASRGGDNSPLHF
TGCAGTGCTAGCCGCGGGGGCGATAATTCACCCCTCCACTTT
>TRBD1|TRBV19|-|TRBJ1-5
CASSIQTGPNQPQHF
TGTGCCAGTAGTATTCAGACAGGGCCCAATCAGCCCCAGCATTTT
>-|TRBV20-1|once|TRBJ2-3
CSARVPDRASTDTQYF
TGCAGTGCTAGGGTCCCGGACCGAGCTAGCACAGATACGCAGTATTTT
>TRBD2|TRBV20-1|once|TRBJ2-7
CSARVASGSRAYEQYF
TGCAGTGCTAGAGTGGCTAGCGGGAGTAGAGCCTACGAGCAGTACTTC
>-|TRBV7-2|many|TRBJ1-2
CASSHYQGGSGFYGYTF
TGTGCCAGCAGCCATTATCAGGGAGGTAGCGGGTTCTATGGCTACACCTTC
>-|TRBV4-1|few|TRBJ2-3
CASSQYTDTQYF
TGCGCCAGCAGCCAATACACAGATACGCAGTATTTT
>-|TRBV6-1|many|TRBJ1-1
CASRWSIGGQDTEAFF
TGTGCCAGCAGGTGGAGTATCGGGGGGCAGGACACTGAAGCTTTCTTT
>TRBD1|TRBV6-1|few|TRBJ2-1
CASSPRDRGIGEQFF
TGTGCCAGCAGTCCCCGGGACAGGGGAATAGGTGAGCAGTTCTTC
>-|TRBV29-1|many|TRBJ2-7
CSVEGRDDSSYEQYF
TGCAGCGTTGAAGGGCGGGACGACAGTTCCTACGAGCAGTACTTC
>TRBD2|TRBV5-1|many|TRBJ2-3
CASSFGTSGRGGGDTQYF
TGCGCCAGCAGCTTCGGGACTAGCGGGAGAGGGGGCGGAGATACGCAGTATTTT
>TRBD2|TRBV4-1|-|TRBJ2-1
CASSQGTSGGSYNEQFF
TGCGCCAGCAGCCAAGGGACTAGCGGTGGCTCCTACAATGAGCAGTTCTTC
>TRBD1|TRBV20-1|-|TRBJ2-7
CSASPGTGGGSTLYEQYF
TGCAGTGCTAGCCCTGGGACAGGGGGCGGGAGCACTCTCTACGAGCAGTACTTC
>TRBD2|TRBV20-1|many|TRBJ2-3
CSARALAGVGTDTQYF
TGCAGTGCTAGGGCGCTAGCGGGAGTTGGCACAGATACGCAGTATTTT
>-|TRBV2|-|TRBJ2-5
CASRWAGETQYF
TGTGCCAGCAGATGGGCTGGGGAGACCCAGTACTTC
>TRBD1|TRBV29-1|-|TRBJ1-3
CSAEGQGNSGNTIYF
TGCAGCGCCGAGGGACAGGGGAACTCTGGAAACACCATATATTTT
>TRBD1|TRBV18|-|TRBJ1-6
CASSPGDTGGGNSPLHF
TGTGCCAGCTCACCAGGAGATACAGGGGGTGGTAATTCACCCCTCCACTTT
>-|TRBV20-1|many|TRBJ2-7
CSASTTAYEQYF
TGCAGTGCTTCTACGACCGCCTACGAGCAGTACTTC
>-|TRBV6-1|many|TRBJ1-2
CASSLFWNYGYTF
TGTGCCAGCAGTCTTTTCTGGAACTATGGCTACACCTTC
>-|TRBV3-1|many|TRBJ2-2
CASRATGELFF
TGTGCCAGCCGGGCCACCGGGGAGCTGTTTTTT
>-|TRBV3-1|-|TRBJ1-1
CASSQGARNRNTEALF
TGTGCCAGCAGCCAAGGAGCCCGGAACAGAAACACTGAAGCTCTCTTT
>-|TRBV20-1|many|TRBJ2-3
CSALVSPTDTQYF
TGCAGTGCTCTAGTGAGCCCCACAGATACGCAGTATTTT
>-|TRBV6-2/TRBV6-3|-|TRBJ2-2
CASSYSGFGELFF
TGTGCCAGCAGTTACTCGGGGTTCGGGGAGCTGTTTTTT
>-|TRBV11-3|many|TRBJ2-5
CASSLERGSETQYF
TGTGCCAGCAGCTTAGAGAGAGGGTCCGAGACCCAGTACTTC
>TRBD1|TRBV13|many|TRBJ1-4
CASSSGQSNEKLFF
TGTGCCAGCAGCTCGGGACAGTCTAATGAAAAACTGTTTTTT
>TRBD2|TRBV29-1|few|TRBJ2-1
CSVGISGRTEQFF
TGCAGCGTCGGGATTAGCGGGAGGACGGAGCAGTTCTTC
>TRBD2|TRBV20-1|many|TRBJ2-7
CSANPTSGSGEQYF
TGCAGTGCTAACCCGACTAGCGGGAGCGGCGAGCAGTACTTC
>-|TRBV6-5|few|TRBJ2-1
CASSYPQGGYNEQFF
TGTGCCAGCAGTTACCCTCAGGGGGGGTACAATGAGCAGTTCTTC
>-|TRBV2|many|TRBJ2-2
CASSDRVKVAGELFF
TGTGCCAGCAGTGACCGGGTAAAGGTGGCCGGGGAGCTGTTTTTT